These 21 T cell receptor beta chains share one sample of origin, sequenced in a study of long-term antiretroviral therapy in people with HIV (dated by TCRdb to about 2022). The immunoSEQ hsTCRB v3.0 assay was used at survey level resolution to sequence the TRB variable region. This is the immuneACCESS table as TCRdb keeps it, with only in-frame sequences that have V and J called. A part of the clones is gone; compared with another copy, unresolved V genes explain less than half, and the rest is unexplained. The sample table holds around 30,000 clones, of which about 83% were seen once. Of the sample, about 6.7% is held by the ten largest clones. The source was unsorted PBMCs, collected 0.4 years after starting antiretroviral therapy. The receptors come from a man in his late teens or twenties with HIV.

About this clone itself: Germline is not matched at one junction end, which may reflect a read error. The J gene is TRBJ1-2, the V gene TRBV5-6, with 7 bases identical to TRBD1. The length of the CDR3 is 13 residues. Germline V gene sequence: CDR1 SGHDT, CDR2 YYEEEE. The CDR3 DNA sequence: TGTGCCAGCAGCCGAAGGACAGGTTTCCCCTCCTTCTTC. This gives the protein CASSRRTGFPSFF.

The rearrangement uses TRBV19 and TRBJ2-7; D remains ambiguous. The CDR3 is made up of 13 amino acids. The V end was cut by 5 bases, the J end by 5 bases, with 13 bases between. Germline values: CDR1 LNHDA, CDR2 SQIVND (reference sequence). CDR3 sequence (DNA): TGTGCCAGTAGTGTGACAATCGCGAACGAGCAGTACTTC. It yields the protein CASSVTIANEQYF. The full variable domain, rest sourced from reference TRBV19 and TRBJ2-7, is DGGITQSPKYLFRKEGQNVTLSCEQNLNHDAMYWYRQDPGQGLRLIYYSQIVNDFQKGDIAEGYSVSREKKESFPLTVTSAQKNPTAFYLCASSVTIANEQYFGPGTRLTVT.

V gene TRBV13 combines with J gene TRBJ2-7; either TRBD1 or TRBD2 may fit D (5 bases each). Per germline, CDR1 PRHDT and CDR2 FYEKMQ (reference sequence). The CDR3 has 14 amino acids. The ends were cut back, 3 bases at V and 1 base at J, with 10 bases in the middle. The chain's CDR3 is CASSLGPKSYEQYF. CDR3 nucleotides: TGTGCCAGCAGCTTGGGACCGAAGTCCTACGAGCAGTACTTC.

The rearrangement uses TRBV5-5 and TRBJ2-7; TRBD1 agrees at 8 bases. Germline V gene lookup returns CDR1 SGHKS and CDR2 YYEKEE (reference sequence). This CDR3 is built from 14 residues. V was clipped by 4 bases and J by 0 bases; unmatched bases: 3. CDR3 sequence: CASSTGQGSYEQYF. Here the CDR3 DNA reads TGTGCCAGCAGCACAGGACAGGGCTCCTACGAGCAGTACTTC.

The chain combines TRBV29-1 with TRBJ2-7; 9 bases agree with TRBD1. From germline, CDR1 is SQVTM and CDR2 ANQGSEA. V shed 7 bases, J shed 2 bases, and the junction held 3 bases outside the gene matches. The CDR3 contains 12 residues. The CDR3 DNA reads as TGCAGCGCGAGGACAGGGGCCTACGAGCAGTACTTC. The encoded protein is CSARTGAYEQYF.

The V and J genes are TRBV29-1 and TRBJ1-1, with D hard to call. This CDR3 is 12 amino acids long. From germline, CDR1 is SQVTM and CDR2 ANQGSEA. The V and J ends lost 3 bases and 0 bases respectively, with 5 bases between them. The DNA for the CDR3 is TGCAGCGTTGACTGGATGAACACTGAAGCTTTCTTT. Encoded protein: CSVDWMNTEAFF.

The table lists this clone with a few counts. The CDR3 is CASSLDASNTGELFF. The CDR3 bases are TGCGCCAGCAGCTTGGACGCTTCGAACACCGGGGAGCTGTTTTTT. V is TRBV5-1 and J is TRBJ2-2; D gene uncertain. Trimming removed 0 bases from V and 0 bases from J, with 6 bases in between. Germline CDR1 SGHRS, CDR2 YFSETQ. The CDR3 runs 15 residues. Drawing the rest from reference TRBV5-1 and TRBJ2-2, the complete variable domain is KAGVTQTPRYLIKTRGQQVTLSCSPISGHRSVSWYQQTPGQGLQFLFEYFSETQRNKGNFPGRFSGRQFSNSRSEMNVSTLELGDSALYLCASSLDASNTGELFFGEGSRLTVL.

This chain links TRBV27 with TRBJ1-5; 9 positions match TRBD1. The CDR3 has 15 amino acids. From germline, CDR1 is MNHEY and CDR2 SMNVEV (reference sequence). The V and J ends lost 0 bases and 4 bases, in that order; junction bases with no gene match: 1. CDR3 sequence: CASSLSGTGNQPQHF. In DNA form, the CDR3 reads TGTGCCAGCAGTTTATCGGGGACAGGGAATCAGCCCCAGCATTTT.

This sequence joins TRBV19 and TRBJ1-5; perhaps TRBD1 as D (5 bases). The V end was cut by 1 base, the J end by 5 bases, with 12 bases between. The CDR3 is 15 amino acids. In germline, CDR1 is LNHDA, CDR2 SQIVND (reference sequence). CDR3 loop: CASSIVSGGDQPQHF. CDR3 coding DNA: TGTGCCAGTAGTATAGTTTCGGGGGGGGATCAGCCCCAGCATTTT.

This clone was observed a single time. V gene TRBV7-2 combines with J gene TRBJ2-1, with D maybe TRBD1 (6 bases). Germline-derived CDR1 and CDR2 are SGHTA and FQGNSA. Between the trimmed V and J ends, which lost 10 bases and 8 bases, there was a span of 12 bases. The CDR3 consists of 11 residues. This CDR3 is CATHRVHEQFF. The CDR3 DNA reads TGTGCCACCCACAGGGTCCATGAGCAGTTCTTC.

This chain connects TRBV4-1 to TRBJ2-1; 7 positions match TRBD1. The CDR3 is 15 residues long. V shed 5 bases, J shed 0 bases, and the junction held 4 bases outside the gene matches. CDR1 and CDR2 from the germline V gene are MGHRA and YSYEKL. The CDR3 nucleotides read TGCGCCAGCAGCTCGGGACAGCTCTCCTACAATGAGCAGTTCTTC. It yields the protein CASSSGQLSYNEQFF.

This clone has more than one count but fewer than ten. This chain joins TRBV9 and TRBJ1-2; TRBD1 is a possible D gene (6 bases). The CDR3 contains 15 residues. Between the trimmed V and J ends, which lost 3 bases and 3 bases, there was a span of 15 bases. Germline V gene sequence: CDR1 SGDLS, CDR2 YYNGEE. The CDR3 loop reads CASSEAGDPYYGYTF. In nucleotides, the CDR3 is TGTGCCAGCAGCGAGGCAGGGGATCCCTACTATGGCTACACCTTC.

This clone was detected once. This sequence joins TRBV27 and TRBJ2-5; maybe TRBD2 (6 bases). The V gene's germline CDR1 is MNHEY and CDR2 SMNVEV (reference sequence). Trimming removed 2 bases at V and 3 bases at J, with 10 bases between. The CDR3 contains 14 residues. In DNA form, the CDR3 reads TGTGCCAGCAGTTTAGCGGGATTCGAAGAGACCCAGTACTTC. This codes for CASSLAGFEETQYF.

The genes are TRBV29-1 and TRBJ2-3, with TRBD2 matching over 16 bases. The CDR3 is 17 residues long. Losses at the gene ends were 5 bases for V and 0 bases for J; bases not matched to a gene: 5. Germline CDR1 SQVTM, CDR2 ANQGSEA. The CDR3 here is CSVPPGLAGGSTDTQYF. In DNA, the CDR3 is TGCAGCGTTCCGCCGGGACTAGCGGGAGGGAGCACAGATACGCAGTATTTT.

The chain recombines TRBV7-6 with TRBJ2-7; D unresolved. V lost 5 bases and J 6 bases, leaving 11 bases between the germline ends. The V gene's germline CDR1 is SGHVS and CDR2 FNYEAQ. The CDR3 consists of 12 residues. The CDR3 here is CASSIPPLEQYF. As DNA, the CDR3 is TGTGCCAGCAGCATCCCCCCCCTCGAGCAGTACTTC.

The chain employs TRBV6-1 and TRBJ2-7; the match to TRBD2 covers 9 bases. Germline V gene lookup returns CDR1 MNHNS and CDR2 SASEGT. The CDR3 length is 13 residues. V lost 8 bases, J lost 0 bases, and 2 bases stayed unmatched. In DNA, the CDR3 is TGTGCCAGCGGCGGGGGGGTCTCCTACGAGCAGTACTTC. Its translation: CASGGGVSYEQYF.

V is TRBV2 and J is TRBJ2-1, with TRBD1 matching 8 bases. V lost 1 base to trimming and J lost 0 bases; unmatched junction nucleotides: 8. Germline values: CDR1 SNHLY, CDR2 FYNNEI. The CDR3 consists of 18 residues. The CDR3: CASSEGVRGRISYNEQFF. The CDR3 region has the DNA TGTGCCAGCAGTGAAGGGGTCAGGGGGCGAATCTCCTACAATGAGCAGTTCTTC.

The chain links TRBV2 to TRBJ2-7; D possibly uses TRBD1 or TRBD2 (6 bases each). The germline CDR1 and CDR2 sequences are SNHLY and FYNNEI. Trimming shortened V by 6 bases and J by 1 base, and 13 bases separated the two germline ends. There are 14 residues in the CDR3. The CDR3 nucleotides are TGTGCCAGCAGGTCGAGGGGGACTTCCTACGAGCAGTACTTC. Its protein product is CASRSRGTSYEQYF.

The chain is built from TRBV18 and TRBJ2-1; 7 bases agree with TRBD2. The CDR3 has 16 residues. With V trimmed by 3 bases and J by 0 bases, 5 bases remained unmatched. CDR1 and CDR2 (germline): KGHSH, LQKENI. CDR3 amino acids: CASSPRGDSSYNEQFF. The CDR3 DNA sequence: TGTGCCAGCTCACCCCGGGGGGATAGCTCCTACAATGAGCAGTTCTTC.

The chain has TRBV6-5 and TRBJ2-5; D perhaps matches TRBD1 (5 bases). This CDR3 has 15 residues. Trimming cost V 8 bases and J 1 base, with 17 bases left between them. Germline loops: CDR1 MNHEY, CDR2 SVGAGI. The CDR3 DNA follows: TGTGCCAGCGGAAAGACAGCAGGGTTCCAAGAGACCCAGTACTTC. It specifies CASGKTAGFQETQYF.

The chain recombines TRBV12-5 with TRBJ1-5; no definite D call. The germline V gene encodes CDR1 LGHNT and CDR2 FRNRAP. With 7 bases removed from V and 5 bases from J, the gap between germline ends came to 18 bases. The CDR3 totals 15 residues. The CDR3 is CASALGGSGHQPQHF. The CDR3, as DNA: TGTGCTAGTGCCCTTGGCGGAAGCGGCCATCAGCCCCAGCATTTT.